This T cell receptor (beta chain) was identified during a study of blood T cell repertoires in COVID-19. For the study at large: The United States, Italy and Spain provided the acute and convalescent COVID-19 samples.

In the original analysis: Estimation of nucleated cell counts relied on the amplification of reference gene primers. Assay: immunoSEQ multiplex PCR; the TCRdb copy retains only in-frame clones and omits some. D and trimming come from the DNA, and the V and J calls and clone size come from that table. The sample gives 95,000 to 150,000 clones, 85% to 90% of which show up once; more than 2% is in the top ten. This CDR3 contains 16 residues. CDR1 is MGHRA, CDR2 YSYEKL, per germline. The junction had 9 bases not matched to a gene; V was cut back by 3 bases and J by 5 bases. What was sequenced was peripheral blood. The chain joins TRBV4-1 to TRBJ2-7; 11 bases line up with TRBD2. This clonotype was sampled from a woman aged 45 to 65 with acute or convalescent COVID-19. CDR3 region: CASSQGPGLAGHEQYF. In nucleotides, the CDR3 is TGCGCCAGCAGCCAGGGCCCCGGACTAGCGGGTCACGAGCAGTACTTC.